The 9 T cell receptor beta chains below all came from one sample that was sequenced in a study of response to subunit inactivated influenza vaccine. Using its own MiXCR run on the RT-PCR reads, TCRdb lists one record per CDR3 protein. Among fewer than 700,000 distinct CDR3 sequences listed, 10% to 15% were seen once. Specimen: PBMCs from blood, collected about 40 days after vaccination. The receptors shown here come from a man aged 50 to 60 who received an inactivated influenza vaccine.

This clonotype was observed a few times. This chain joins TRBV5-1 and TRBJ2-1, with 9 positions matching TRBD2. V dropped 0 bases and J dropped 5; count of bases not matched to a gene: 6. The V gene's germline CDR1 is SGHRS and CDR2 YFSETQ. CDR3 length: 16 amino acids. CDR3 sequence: CASSLVLTSGNNEQFF. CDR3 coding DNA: TGCGCCAGCAGCTTGGTCCTGACTAGCGGAAACAATGAGCAGTTCTTC.

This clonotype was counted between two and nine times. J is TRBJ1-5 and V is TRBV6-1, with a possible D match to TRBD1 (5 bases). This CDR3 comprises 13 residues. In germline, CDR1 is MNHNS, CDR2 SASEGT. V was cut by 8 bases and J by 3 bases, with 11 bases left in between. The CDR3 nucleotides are TGTGCCAGCCGGGGGAGTCCCAATCAGCCCCAGCATTTT. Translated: CASRGSPNQPQHF.

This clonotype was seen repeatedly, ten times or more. As DNA, the CDR3 is TGTGCCAGCAGTTTATCGCTAGCGGGGGCCTTCAATGAGCAGTTCTTC. Its translation: CASSLSLAGAFNEQFF. This rearrangement joins TRBV27 to TRBJ2-1; 10 positions match TRBD2. In germline, CDR1 is MNHEY, CDR2 SMNVEV (reference sequence). The CDR3 has 16 amino acids. V was pared by 0 bases and J by 6 bases, with 5 bases of the junction left unmatched.

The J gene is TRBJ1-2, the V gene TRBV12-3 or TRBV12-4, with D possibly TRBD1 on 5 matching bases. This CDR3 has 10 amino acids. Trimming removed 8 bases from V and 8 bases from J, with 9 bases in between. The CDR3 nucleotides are TGTGCCAGCGGGGGACCCGGCTACACCTTC. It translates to CASGGPGYTF.

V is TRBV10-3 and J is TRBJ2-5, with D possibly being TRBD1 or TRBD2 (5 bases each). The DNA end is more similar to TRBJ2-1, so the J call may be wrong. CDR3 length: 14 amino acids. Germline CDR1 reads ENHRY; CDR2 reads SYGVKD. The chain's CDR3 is CAIKRHMNEGTQFF. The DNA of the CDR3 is TGTGCCATCAAACGACACATGAATGAGGGGACCCAGTTCTTC.

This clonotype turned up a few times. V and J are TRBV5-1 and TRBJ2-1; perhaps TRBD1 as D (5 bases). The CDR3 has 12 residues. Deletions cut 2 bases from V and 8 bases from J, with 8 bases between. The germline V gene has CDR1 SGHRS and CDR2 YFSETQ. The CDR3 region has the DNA TGCGCCAGCAGCTTCGACAGCGATGAGCAGTTCTTC. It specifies CASSFDSDEQFF.

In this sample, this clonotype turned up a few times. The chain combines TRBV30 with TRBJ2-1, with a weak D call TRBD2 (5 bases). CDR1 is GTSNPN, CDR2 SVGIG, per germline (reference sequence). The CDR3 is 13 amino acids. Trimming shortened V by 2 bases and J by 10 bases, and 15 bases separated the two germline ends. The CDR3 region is CAWSRGWRLEQFF. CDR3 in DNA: TGTGCCTGGAGTCGAGGGTGGAGACTAGAGCAGTTCTTC.

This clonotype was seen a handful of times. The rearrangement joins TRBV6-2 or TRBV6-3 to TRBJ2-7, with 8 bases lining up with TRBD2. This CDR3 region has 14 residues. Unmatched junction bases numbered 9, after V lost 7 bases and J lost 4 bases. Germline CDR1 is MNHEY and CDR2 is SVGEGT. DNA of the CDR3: TGTGCCAGCAAAGGGAGCGGGAGTCTTTACGAGCAGTACTTC. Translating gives CASKGSGSLYEQYF.

DNA for the CDR3: TGCGCCAGCAGCTTGGGGGCAGAGAGCTCCTATAATTCACCCCTCCACTTT. It translates to CASSLGAESSYNSPLHF. The J gene is TRBJ1-6, the V gene TRBV5-1; D not resolved. Germline V lookup: CDR1 SGHRS, CDR2 YFSETQ. V was clipped by 0 bases and J by 0 bases, with 10 bases between them. The CDR3 sequence is 17 residues long. Variable domain in full (rest from reference TRBV5-1 and TRBJ1-6): KAGVTQTPRYLIKTRGQQVTLSCSPISGHRSVSWYQQTPGQGLQFLFEYFSETQRNKGNFPGRFSGRQFSNSRSEMNVSTLELGDSALYLCASSLGAESSYNSPLHFGNGTRLTVT.